This is a list of T cell receptor beta chains from one sample in a study of cytomegalovirus exposure and HLA in healthy donors. Sequencing used immunoSEQ multiplex PCR; TCRdb keeps in-frame clones, though not all of them. The top ten hold more than 1.5% of the sample, which has 150,000 to 200,000 clones, around 82% seen once. Specimen: PBMCs. The receptors originated from a man in his forties in good health and CMV-seropositive. Both conserved end residues are part of each CDR3. The order of the fields is CDR3 DNA, CDR3 protein, D gene, V gene, clone size, CDR3 length, J gene. A D gene is named only where the DNA matches it firmly. Expanded clones get a size class; other rows say once, few or many, or leave the size out.

CDR3 DNA: TGTGCCAGCAGCGTAGGGGGACAGGGGTGGTATGAGCAGTTCTTC
CDR3 protein: CASSVGGQGWYEQFF
D gene: TRBD1
V gene: TRBV9
clone size: .
CDR3 length: 15
J gene: TRBJ2-1

CDR3 DNA: TGTGCCTGGAGACCCGGGATCTCCTACGAGCAGTACTTC
CDR3 protein: CAWRPGISYEQYF
D gene: .
V gene: TRBV30
clone size: once
CDR3 length: 13
J gene: TRBJ2-7

CDR3 DNA: TGTGCCAGCTCACCTAAGACAGGGTCGGAATTCACTGAAGCTTTCTTT
CDR3 protein: CASSPKTGSEFTEAFF
D gene: TRBD1
V gene: TRBV18
clone size: .
CDR3 length: 16
J gene: TRBJ1-1

CDR3 DNA: TGCGCCAGCAGCTTGGCGGGTACCCTCTCCTACGAGCAGTACTTC
CDR3 protein: CASSLAGTLSYEQYF
D gene: .
V gene: TRBV5-1
clone size: .
CDR3 length: 15
J gene: TRBJ2-7

CDR3 DNA: TGTGCCAGCAGCTTGGGCCAATCCAGAGACGAAGCTTTCTTT
CDR3 protein: CASSLGQSRDEAFF
D gene: .
V gene: TRBV11-2
clone size: .
CDR3 length: 14
J gene: TRBJ1-1

CDR3 DNA: TGTGCCAGCAGCTTACGGAGGGGAGGGTTCAATCAGCCCCAGCATTTT
CDR3 protein: CASSLRRGGFNQPQHF
D gene: .
V gene: TRBV7-8
clone size: .
CDR3 length: 16
J gene: TRBJ1-5

CDR3 DNA: TGTGCCAGCAGTCAGGACAGGACCGAAACAGATACGCAGTATTTT
CDR3 protein: CASSQDRTETDTQYF
D gene: TRBD1
V gene: TRBV6-1
clone size: .
CDR3 length: 15
J gene: TRBJ2-3

CDR3 DNA: TGTGCCAGCAGCCCTAGGACTAGCGGAAGCAATCCAGAGACCCAGTACTTC
CDR3 protein: CASSPRTSGSNPETQYF
D gene: TRBD2
V gene: TRBV7-9
clone size: .
CDR3 length: 17
J gene: TRBJ2-5

CDR3 DNA: TGTGCCAGCAGCCCCCAGTGGCAAAGCTCCTACGAGCAGTACTTC
CDR3 protein: CASSPQWQSSYEQYF
D gene: .
V gene: TRBV7-6
clone size: .
CDR3 length: 15
J gene: TRBJ2-7

CDR3 DNA: TGTGCCAGCAGCTTCATCCGGGGGACAGAGAGCAATGAGCAGTTCTTC
CDR3 protein: CASSFIRGTESNEQFF
D gene: .
V gene: TRBV5-6
clone size: .
CDR3 length: 16
J gene: TRBJ2-1

CDR3 DNA: TGTGCCAGCAGCGTAGCTACCCGAGCGGGAGGGAGGATGGATGAGCAGTTCTTC
CDR3 protein: CASSVATRAGGRMDEQFF
D gene: TRBD2
V gene: TRBV9
clone size: .
CDR3 length: 18
J gene: TRBJ2-1

CDR3 DNA: TGTGCCAGCAGTCAAGGGGGCACCACTGAAGCTTTCTTT
CDR3 protein: CASSQGGTTEAFF
D gene: TRBD1
V gene: TRBV27
clone size: .
CDR3 length: 13
J gene: TRBJ1-1

CDR3 DNA: TGTGCCAGTAGTATTGGGCGGGGACGCACAGATACGCAGTATTTT
CDR3 protein: CASSIGRGRTDTQYF
D gene: .
V gene: TRBV19
clone size: .
CDR3 length: 15
J gene: TRBJ2-3

CDR3 DNA: TGTGCCAGCATCACCGACAGGACGGGGGAGCTGTTTTTT
CDR3 protein: CASITDRTGELFF
D gene: .
V gene: TRBV25-1
clone size: once
CDR3 length: 13
J gene: TRBJ2-2

CDR3 DNA: TGTGCCAGCAGTGAATTGGTCGGGACAGGGGCCATGAACACTGAAGCTTTCTTT
CDR3 protein: CASSELVGTGAMNTEAFF
D gene: TRBD1
V gene: TRBV6-1
clone size: .
CDR3 length: 18
J gene: TRBJ1-1